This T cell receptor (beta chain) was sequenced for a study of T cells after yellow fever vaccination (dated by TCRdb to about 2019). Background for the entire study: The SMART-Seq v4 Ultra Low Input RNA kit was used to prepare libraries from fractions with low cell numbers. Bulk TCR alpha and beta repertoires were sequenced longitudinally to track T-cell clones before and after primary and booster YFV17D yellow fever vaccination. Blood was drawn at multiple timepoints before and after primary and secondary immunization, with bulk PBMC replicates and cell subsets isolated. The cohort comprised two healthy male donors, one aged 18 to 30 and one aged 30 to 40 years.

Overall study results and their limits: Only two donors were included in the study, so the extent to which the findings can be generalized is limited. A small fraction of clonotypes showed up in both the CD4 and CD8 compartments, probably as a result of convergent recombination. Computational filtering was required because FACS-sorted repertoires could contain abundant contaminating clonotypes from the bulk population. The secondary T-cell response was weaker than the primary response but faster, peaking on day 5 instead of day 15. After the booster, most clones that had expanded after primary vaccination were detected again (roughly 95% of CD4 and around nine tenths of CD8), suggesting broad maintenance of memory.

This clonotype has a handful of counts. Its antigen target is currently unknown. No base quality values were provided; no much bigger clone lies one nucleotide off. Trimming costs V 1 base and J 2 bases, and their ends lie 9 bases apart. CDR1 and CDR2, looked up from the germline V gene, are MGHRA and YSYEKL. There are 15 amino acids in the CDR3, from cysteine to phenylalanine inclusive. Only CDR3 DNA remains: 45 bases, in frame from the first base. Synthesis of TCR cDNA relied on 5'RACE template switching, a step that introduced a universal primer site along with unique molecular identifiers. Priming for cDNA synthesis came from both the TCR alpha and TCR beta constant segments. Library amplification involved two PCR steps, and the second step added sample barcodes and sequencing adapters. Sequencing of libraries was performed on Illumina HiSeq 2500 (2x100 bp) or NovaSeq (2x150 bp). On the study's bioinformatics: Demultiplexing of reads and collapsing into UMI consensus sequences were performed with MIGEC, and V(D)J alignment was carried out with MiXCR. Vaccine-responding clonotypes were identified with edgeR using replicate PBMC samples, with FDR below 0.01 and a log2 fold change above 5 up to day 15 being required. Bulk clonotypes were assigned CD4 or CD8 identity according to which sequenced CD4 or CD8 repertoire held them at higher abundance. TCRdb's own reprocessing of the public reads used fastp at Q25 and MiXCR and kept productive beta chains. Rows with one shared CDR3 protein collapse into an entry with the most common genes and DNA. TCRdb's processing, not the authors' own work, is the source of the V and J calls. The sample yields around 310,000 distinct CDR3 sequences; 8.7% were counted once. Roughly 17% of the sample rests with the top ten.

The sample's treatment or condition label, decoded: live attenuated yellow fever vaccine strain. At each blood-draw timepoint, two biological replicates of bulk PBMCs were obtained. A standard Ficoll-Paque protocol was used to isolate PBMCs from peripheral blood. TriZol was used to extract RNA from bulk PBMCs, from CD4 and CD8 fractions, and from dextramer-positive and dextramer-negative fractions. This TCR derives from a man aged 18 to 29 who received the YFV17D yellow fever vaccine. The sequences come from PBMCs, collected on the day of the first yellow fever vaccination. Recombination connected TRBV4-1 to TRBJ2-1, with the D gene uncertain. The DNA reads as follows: TGCGCCAGCAGCCAAGGACTGACCCCCTACAATGAGCAGTTCTTC. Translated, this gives CASSQGLTPYNEQFF.